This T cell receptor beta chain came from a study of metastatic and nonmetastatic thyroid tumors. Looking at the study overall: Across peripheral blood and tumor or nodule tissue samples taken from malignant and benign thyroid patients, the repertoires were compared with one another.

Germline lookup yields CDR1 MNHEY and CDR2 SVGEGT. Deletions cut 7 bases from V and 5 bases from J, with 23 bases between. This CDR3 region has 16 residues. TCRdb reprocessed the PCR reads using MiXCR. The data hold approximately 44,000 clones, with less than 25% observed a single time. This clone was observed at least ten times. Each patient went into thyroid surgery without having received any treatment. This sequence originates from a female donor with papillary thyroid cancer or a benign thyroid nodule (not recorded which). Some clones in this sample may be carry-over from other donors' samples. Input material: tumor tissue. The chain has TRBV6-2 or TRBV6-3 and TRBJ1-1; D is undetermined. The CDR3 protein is CASTNGRVLLGTEAFF. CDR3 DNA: TGTGCCAGCACCAACGGACGGGTACTTCTTGGGACTGAAGCTTTCTTT.